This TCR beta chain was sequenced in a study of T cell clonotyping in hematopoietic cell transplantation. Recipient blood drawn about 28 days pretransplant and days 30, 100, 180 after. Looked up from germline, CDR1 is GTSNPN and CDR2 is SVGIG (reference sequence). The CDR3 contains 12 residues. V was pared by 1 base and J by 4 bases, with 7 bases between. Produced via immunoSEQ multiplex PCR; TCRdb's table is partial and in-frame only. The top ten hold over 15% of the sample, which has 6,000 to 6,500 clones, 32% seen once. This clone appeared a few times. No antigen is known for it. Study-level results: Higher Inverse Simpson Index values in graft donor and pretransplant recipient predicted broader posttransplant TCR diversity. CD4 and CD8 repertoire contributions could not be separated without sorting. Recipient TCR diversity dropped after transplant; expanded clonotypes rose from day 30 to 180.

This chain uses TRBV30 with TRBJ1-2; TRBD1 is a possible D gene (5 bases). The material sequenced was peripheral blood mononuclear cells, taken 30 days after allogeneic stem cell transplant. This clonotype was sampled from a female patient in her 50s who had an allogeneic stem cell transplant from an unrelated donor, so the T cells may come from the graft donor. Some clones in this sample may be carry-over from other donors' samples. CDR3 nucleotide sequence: TGTGCCTGGAGTGCAGGGAGCTATGGCTACACCTTC. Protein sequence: CAWSAGSYGYTF.